The source of this TCR beta chain is a study of blood T cell repertoires in COVID-19. Study-level background: Some COVID-19 samples were acute and others convalescent; all came from the United States, Italy and Spain.

Here immunoSEQ multiplex PCR was the method, and the copy in TCRdb shows in-frame clones only, minus some. The table lists 150,000 to 200,000 clones, about three quarters of them singletons, with 26% in the top ten. Germline CDR1 is SGHRS and CDR2 is YFSETQ. V lost 9 bases to trimming and J lost 2 bases, with 15 bases between them. CDR3 length: 14 residues. The chain is built from TRBV5-1 and TRBJ2-1; tentative D call: TRBD2 (5 bases). The source of this sequence is an older woman with acute or convalescent COVID-19. Sequences were obtained from peripheral blood. Written as DNA, the CDR3 is TGCGCCACCGTGGAGGATCCTACCTACAATGAGCAGTTCTTC. This encodes CATVEDPTYNEQFF. The whole variable domain, filled in from reference TRBV5-1 and TRBJ2-1, reads KAGVTQTPRYLIKTRGQQVTLSCSPISGHRSVSWYQQTPGQGLQFLFEYFSETQRNKGNFPGRFSGRQFSNSRSEMNVSTLELGDSALYLCATVEDPTYNEQFFGPGTRLTVL.